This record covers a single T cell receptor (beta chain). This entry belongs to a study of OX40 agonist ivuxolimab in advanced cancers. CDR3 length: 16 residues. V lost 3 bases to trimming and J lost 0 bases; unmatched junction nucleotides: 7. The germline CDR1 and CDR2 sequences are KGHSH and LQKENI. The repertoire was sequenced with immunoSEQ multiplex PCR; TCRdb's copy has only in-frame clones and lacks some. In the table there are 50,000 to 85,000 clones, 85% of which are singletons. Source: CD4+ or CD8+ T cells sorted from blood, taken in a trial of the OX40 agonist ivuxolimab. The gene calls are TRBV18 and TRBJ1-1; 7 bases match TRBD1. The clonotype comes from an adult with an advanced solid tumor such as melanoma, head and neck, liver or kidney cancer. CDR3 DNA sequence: TGTGCCAGCTCACCCCAATCGGGACAGATGAACACTGAAGCTTTCTTT. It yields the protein CASSPQSGQMNTEAFF.